This T cell receptor (beta chain) was identified during a study of T-cell memory formation after mild COVID-19. Background on the study: TCR clusters showed largely donor specificity.

This clonotype has only a few counts. The antigen remains unidentified. TCR alpha and TCR beta cDNA libraries with sample barcodes and UMIs came from 5'RACE using constant-segment primers. TCRdb itself ran the 5' RACE reads through MiXCR, one entry per CDR3 protein. The sample has 200,000 to 300,000 distinct CDR3 sequences; roughly 10% are singletons. Trimming removed 3 bases at V and 5 bases at J, with 16 bases between. This CDR3 is built from 15 residues. Germline V gene sequence: CDR1 SGHAT, CDR2 FQNNGV. Study findings and constraints: Memory from before infection featured some responding clones, which suggests cross-reactive memory joined.

V and J are TRBV11-2 and TRBJ2-5; TRBD1 is a possible D gene (6 bases). The clonotype was recovered from a man aged 18 to 30 who had mild COVID-19 (a few samples of this study predate the infection). Cell type and time point are not known. Specimen: PBMCs or a T cell subset sorted from them (not recorded which). Written as DNA, the CDR3 is TGTGCCAGCAGCTTGGACAGTAATCCGGTGGAGACCCAGTACTTC. Protein: CASSLDSNPVETQYF.